This T cell receptor beta chain was captured by sequencing in a study of metastatic and nonmetastatic thyroid tumors. TCRdb re-processed the PCR reads through MiXCR. The sample lists around 40,000 clones, about 14% occurring once. Nobody among the patients had been given any treatment before thyroid surgery. Sequenced input: blood. The clonotype was recovered from a female donor with papillary thyroid cancer or a benign thyroid nodule (not recorded which). Some clones in this sample may be carry-over from other donors' samples.

CDR3 loop: CASMRGTEAFF. The CDR3 nucleotides read TGTGCCAGCATGAGAGGGACTGAAGCTTTCTTT. This chain joins TRBV6-1 and TRBJ1-1; D call uncertain. V gave up 7 bases and J gave up 5 bases, with 8 bases separating them. Germline CDR1 reads MNHNS; CDR2 reads SASEGT. The CDR3 spans 11 residues.